These 21 T cell receptor beta chains share one sample of origin, sequenced in a study of blood T cell repertoires in COVID-19. The assay was immunoSEQ multiplex PCR, and TCRdb's table has in-frame clones only and misses some. The data hold about 140,000 clones, with more than 65% observed a single time. Sequenced input: peripheral blood. Source of these receptors: a woman aged 55-70 years with acute or convalescent COVID-19.

The V and J genes are TRBV7-8 and TRBJ2-2; 7 positions agree with TRBD1. V lost 5 bases and J lost 7; bases outside the gene matches: 10. The length of the CDR3 is 15 residues. Looked up from germline, CDR1 is SGHVS and CDR2 is FQNEAQ. CDR3 region: CASSPIVRDSGELFF. In DNA, the CDR3 is TGTGCCAGCAGCCCAATAGTCCGGGACAGCGGGGAGCTGTTTTTT.

In this sample, this clone turned up a few times. The chain recombines TRBV19 with TRBJ1-2; no reliable D call. CDR3 length equals 16 residues. CDR1 is LNHDA and CDR2 is SQIVND in the germline V gene (reference sequence). V was clipped by 6 bases and J by 8 bases, with 25 bases between them. The CDR3 region is CASRKTSYSIINGYTF. DNA of the CDR3: TGTGCCAGTAGGAAAACCTCTTACAGTATAATCAACGGCTACACCTTC. Full variable domain (remainder filled in from reference TRBV19 and TRBJ1-2): DGGITQSPKYLFRKEGQNVTLSCEQNLNHDAMYWYRQDPGQGLRLIYYSQIVNDFQKGDIAEGYSVSREKKESFPLTVTSAQKNPTAFYLCASRKTSYSIINGYTFGSGTRLTVV.

The rearrangement joins TRBV7-9 to TRBJ2-7, with D perhaps TRBD2 (6 bases). In germline, CDR1 is SEHNR, CDR2 FQNEAQ (reference sequence). V was pared by 5 bases and J by 4 bases, with 12 bases between. The CDR3 spans 13 residues. The CDR3, as DNA: TGTGCCAGCAGCCGGGACTCTCGGTACGAGCAGTACTTC. Translated: CASSRDSRYEQYF.

The rearrangement joins TRBV27 to TRBJ1-6; TRBD1 agrees at 7 bases. CDR3 length equals 17 residues. Germline V lookup: CDR1 MNHEY, CDR2 SMNVEV (reference sequence). V lost 3 bases and J lost 8; bases outside the gene matches: 13. The CDR3 loop reads CASSFIKGRDSHSPLHF. The CDR3 DNA is TGTGCCAGCAGTTTTATAAAGGGTCGGGACAGCCATTCACCCCTCCACTTT.

The genes are TRBV4-2 and TRBJ2-7, with 8 bases fitting TRBD2. Germline V gene sequence: CDR1 LGHNA, CDR2 YNFKEQ. J lost 4 bases, V lost 0 bases, and 5 bases had no gene match. CDR3 length: 15 amino acids. Here the CDR3 reads CASSQDAGGAYEQYF. The CDR3 DNA reads as TGTGCCAGCAGCCAAGATGCGGGGGGCGCTTACGAGCAGTACTTC.

The chain links TRBV4-3 to TRBJ1-6; TRBD1 matches 8 bases. The CDR3 loop spans 14 amino acids. Germline lookup yields CDR1 LGHNA and CDR2 YSLEER. The V gene end was trimmed by 5 bases and the J gene end by 7 bases; junction bases not matched to a gene: 4. CDR3 in DNA: TGCGCCAGCAGCAACGGACAGGGAAATTCACCCCTCCACTTT. Translated: CASSNGQGNSPLHF.

The gene calls are TRBV25-1 and TRBJ1-5; D uncertain. The V gene lost 6 bases and the J gene lost 6 bases, with 15 bases spanning the gap. Germline V gene data show CDR1 as MGHDK and CDR2 as SYGVNS. CDR3 length equals 14 residues. The CDR3 DNA reads TGTGCCAGCAGCGAACCGGGAACCGCTCAGCCCCAGCATTTT. It specifies CASSEPGTAQPQHF.

The rearrangement uses TRBV7-2 and TRBJ2-5, with TRBD2 identical over 7 bases. Germline values: CDR1 SGHTA, CDR2 FQGNSA. This CDR3 contains 14 residues. V lost 5 bases to trimming and J lost 2 bases; unmatched junction nucleotides: 5. The chain's CDR3 is CASSPPGLQETQYF. For the CDR3, the DNA is TGTGCCAGCAGCCCCCCGGGACTACAAGAGACCCAGTACTTC. Variable domain in full (rest from reference TRBV7-2 and TRBJ2-5): GAGVSQSPSNKVTEKGKDVELRCDPISGHTALYWYRQSLGQGLEFLIYFQGNSAPDKSGLPSDRFSAERTGGSVSTLTIQRTQQEDSAVYLCASSPPGLQETQYFGPGTRLLVL.

This chain joins TRBV18 and TRBJ2-3; 9 nucleotides agree with TRBD2. This CDR3 is 17 amino acids long. The ends lost 2 bases at V and 4 bases at J; junction bases unmatched: 10. Germline V gives CDR1 KGHSH, CDR2 LQKENI. The CDR3 is CASSPTFSGRGADTQYF. For the CDR3, the DNA is TGTGCCAGCTCACCAACCTTTAGCGGGAGAGGGGCAGATACGCAGTATTTT.

The CDR3 nucleotides read TGTGCCAGCAGTCCCACTAGACAGGGTCTCTTCTATGGCTACACCTTC. It encodes CASSPTRQGLFYGYTF. The chain combines TRBV27 with TRBJ1-2, with 7 bases matching TRBD1. J gave up 4 bases and V 5 bases, and 13 bases lay outside the gene matches. This CDR3 spans 16 amino acids. CDR1 is MNHEY and CDR2 is SMNVEV in the germline V gene (reference sequence).

This sequence joins TRBV6-2 or TRBV6-3 and TRBJ2-5; 8 bases map to TRBD1. J was trimmed by 5 bases and V by 5 bases; bases with no gene match: 7. Germline V gene data show CDR1 as MNHEY and CDR2 as SVGEGT. The CDR3 extends over 14 amino acids. The DNA of the CDR3 is TGTGCCAGCAGTCGCAGGGGGCGCCCGGAGACCCAGTACTTC. This sequence encodes CASSRRGRPETQYF.

This chain links TRBV4-1 with TRBJ2-1; 8 bases line up with TRBD1. Germline V gene lookup returns CDR1 MGHRA and CDR2 YSYEKL. With 8 bases clipped from V and 7 bases from J, the junction kept 13 bases outside the gene matches. This CDR3 contains 15 residues. In DNA, the CDR3 is TGCGCCAGCGGTCAGGGGGCTGCCGGTGGGAATGAGCAGTTCTTC. Its protein is CASGQGAAGGNEQFF.

The rearrangement links TRBV28 to TRBJ1-1; 7 bases fit TRBD1. Looked up from germline, CDR1 is MDHEN and CDR2 is SYDVKM. The CDR3 sequence is 16 residues long. The junction had 10 bases not matched to a gene; V was cut back by 2 bases and J by 4 bases. The chain's CDR3 is CASSLAFGTVGTEAFF. The DNA of the CDR3 is TGTGCCAGCAGTTTAGCCTTCGGGACAGTGGGCACTGAAGCTTTCTTT.

This clone showed up just once. The genes are TRBV7-2 and TRBJ1-1; the D gene is possibly TRBD1 (5 bases). Germline V CDR1 and CDR2: SGHTA, FQGNSA. Trimming removed 0 bases at V and 3 bases at J, with 11 bases between. This CDR3 is built from 15 residues. CDR3 sequence reads: CASSLAGDSYTEAFF. The CDR3 DNA is TGTGCCAGCAGCTTAGCGGGCGACAGCTACACTGAAGCTTTCTTT.

The chain carries TRBV4-3 and TRBJ2-2; D is possibly TRBD2 (5 bases). Germline V gene sequence: CDR1 LGHNA, CDR2 YSLEER. CDR3 length equals 16 residues. V lost 1 base and J 0 bases, leaving 9 bases between the germline ends. The CDR3 sequence is CASSQGTHANTGELFF. The CDR3 DNA sequence: TGCGCCAGCAGCCAAGGGACTCACGCGAACACCGGGGAGCTGTTTTTT.

This chain joins TRBV15 and TRBJ2-7; D gene unclear. Trimming cost V 5 bases and J 6 bases, with 8 bases left between them. Per germline, CDR1 LNHNV and CDR2 YYDKDF (reference sequence). The CDR3 loop spans 11 amino acids. The CDR3: CATSSLGEQYF. The CDR3 region has the DNA TGTGCCACCAGCTCCCTAGGCGAGCAGTACTTC.

The V gene is TRBV5-1, the J gene TRBJ2-7; D uncertain. V dropped 0 bases and J dropped 4 bases, with 14 bases sitting between them. Germline CDR1 and CDR2: SGHRS and YFSETQ. This CDR3 is 15 amino acids long. DNA for the CDR3: TGCGCCAGCAGCTTGGCGGGTTTGCCAAGGTACGAGCAGTACTTC. As protein: CASSLAGLPRYEQYF.

The J gene is TRBJ1-1, the V gene TRBV29-1; 11 nucleotides align to TRBD1. V was pared by 5 bases and J by 3 bases, with 5 bases of the junction left unmatched. Germline V gives CDR1 SQVTM, CDR2 ANQGSEA. CDR3 size: 14 residues. The CDR3 bases are TGCAGCGTTCCCGGGACAGGGGGTGACACTGAAGCTTTCTTT. Translation: CSVPGTGGDTEAFF. The full variable domain, completed using reference TRBV29-1 and TRBJ1-1, is SAVISQKPSRDICQRGTSLTIQCQVDSQVTMMFWYRQQPGQSLTLIATANQGSEATYESGFVIDKFPISRPNLTFSTLTVSNMSPEDSSIYLCSVPGTGGDTEAFFGQGTRLTVV.

This clone came up a few times. The chain couples TRBV18 to TRBJ1-1; D unclear. V was pared by 6 bases and J by 1 base, with 12 bases between. The V gene's germline CDR1 is KGHSH and CDR2 LQKENI. This CDR3 has 14 residues. CDR3 amino acids: CASSHPGRNTEAFF. CDR3 bases: TGTGCCAGCTCCCACCCTGGGAGGAACACTGAAGCTTTCTTT.

The chain employs TRBV9 and TRBJ2-1; D unresolved. CDR1 and CDR2 from the germline V gene are SGDLS and YYNGEE. The V and J ends lost 4 bases and 3 bases respectively, with 20 bases between them. The CDR3 runs to 17 residues. In nucleotides, the CDR3 is TGTGCCAGCAGCTTCGAAGAAAGCGCCACTGTCTACAATGAGCAGTTCTTC. Amino acid sequence: CASSFEESATVYNEQFF.

This chain joins TRBV30 and TRBJ2-4, with TRBD1 matching over 8 bases. The germline CDR1 and CDR2 sequences are GTSNPN and SVGIG (reference sequence). The trim removed 4 bases at V and 3 bases at J, leaving 11 bases unmatched. CDR3 length: 16 amino acids. CDR3 region: CAWMRGQGTSKNIQYF. The CDR3 nucleotides are TGTGCCTGGATGAGAGGACAGGGAACCAGCAAAAACATTCAGTACTTC.